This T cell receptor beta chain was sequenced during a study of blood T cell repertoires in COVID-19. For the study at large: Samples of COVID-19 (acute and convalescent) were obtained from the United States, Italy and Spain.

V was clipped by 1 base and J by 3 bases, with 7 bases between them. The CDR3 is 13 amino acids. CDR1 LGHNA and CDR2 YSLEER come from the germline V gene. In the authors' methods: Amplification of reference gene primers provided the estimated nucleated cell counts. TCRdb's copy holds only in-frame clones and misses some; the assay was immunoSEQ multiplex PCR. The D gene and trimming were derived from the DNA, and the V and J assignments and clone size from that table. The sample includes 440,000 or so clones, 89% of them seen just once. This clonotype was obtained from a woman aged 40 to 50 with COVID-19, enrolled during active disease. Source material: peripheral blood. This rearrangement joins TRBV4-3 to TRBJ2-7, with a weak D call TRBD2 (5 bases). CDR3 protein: CASSQGEYYEQYF. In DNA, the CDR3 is TGCGCCAGCAGCCAAGGGGAGTACTACGAGCAGTACTTC.